This T cell receptor (beta chain) was recovered during a study of lymphopenia after photon versus proton radiotherapy. Data came from immunoSEQ multiplex PCR; TCRdb stores just in-frame clones and leaves some out. The sample holds around 50,000 clones, approximately 88% seen once. This clone was seen more than once but under ten times. The germline V gene has CDR1 SGHRS and CDR2 YFSETQ. This CDR3 is built from 15 residues. V trimming: 4 bases; J trimming: 6 bases; junction bases outside the gene matches: 4. The sequencing here drew on peripheral blood, taken from a patient treated with proton-based radiotherapy. This clonotype originated in a man aged 55 to 70 with pancreatic cancer. J is TRBJ2-2 and V is TRBV5-1, with 12 bases identical to TRBD2. The CDR3 DNA reads as TGCGCCAGCAGCAGCAGACTAGCGGGAGCCGGGGAGCTGTTTTTT. Translated, it gives CASSSRLAGAGELFF.